Sequencing of this TCR beta chain was carried out in a study of T cells in Graves' hyperthyroidism and ophthalmopathy. Study-wide results and limits: A median around 6 months before onset, the model predicted ophthalmopathy. Expanded thyroid clonotypes (above 0.001) were mostly also found in blood.

Cells are PBMCs isolated from around 10 ml of fresh blood. The investigators amplified TCR beta CDR3 regions from RNA transcripts. The HTBI set primed first-round TCR CDR3 RT-PCR. TCRdb processed the multiplex PCR reads anew with MiXCR; each CDR3 protein has one entry. The sample includes around 340,000 distinct CDR3 sequences, about 17% of them seen just once. From germline, CDR1 is SGHAT and CDR2 FQNNGV. This CDR3 region has 15 residues. Trimming left V 4 bases short and J 3 bases short, with 13 bases between. In its sample, this clonotype was seen many times. What it binds is not known. This clonotype was obtained from a woman under 40 with Graves' hyperthyroidism that later progressed to Graves' ophthalmopathy. This chain connects TRBV11-2 to TRBJ2-1; D unclear. Sequencing was done on a sample of blood. CDR3 bases: TGTGCCAGCAGCTCTGACACTGGAGACTACAATGAGCAGTTCTTC. Translating gives CASSSDTGDYNEQFF.